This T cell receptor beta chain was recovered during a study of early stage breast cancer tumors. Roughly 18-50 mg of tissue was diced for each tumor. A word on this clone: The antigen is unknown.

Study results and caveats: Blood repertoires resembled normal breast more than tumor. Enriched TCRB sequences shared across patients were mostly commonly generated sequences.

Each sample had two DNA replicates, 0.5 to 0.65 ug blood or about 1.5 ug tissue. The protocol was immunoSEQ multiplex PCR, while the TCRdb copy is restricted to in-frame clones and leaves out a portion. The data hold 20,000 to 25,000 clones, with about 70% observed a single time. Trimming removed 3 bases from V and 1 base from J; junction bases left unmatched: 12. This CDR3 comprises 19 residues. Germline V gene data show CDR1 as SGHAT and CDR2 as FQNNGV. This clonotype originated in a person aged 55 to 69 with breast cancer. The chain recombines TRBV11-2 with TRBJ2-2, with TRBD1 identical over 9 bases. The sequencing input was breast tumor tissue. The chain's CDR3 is CASSFYPGQGDRNTGELFF. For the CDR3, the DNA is TGTGCCAGCAGCTTTTACCCGGGACAGGGCGATCGGAACACCGGGGAGCTGTTTTTT.